This is a list of T cell receptor beta chains from one sample in a study of cytomegalovirus exposure and HLA in healthy donors. The repertoire was sequenced with immunoSEQ multiplex PCR; TCRdb's copy has only in-frame clones and lacks some. This sample yields 100,000 to 150,000 clones, of which approximately 72% are seen a single time; approximately 2.9% belongs to the top ten. The specimen was PBMCs. Every receptor here comes from a human donor in good health. CDR3s include the opening cysteine and the closing phenylalanine or tryptophan. The D gene is left open where the match is weak. Size is stated for part of the rows, as once, few or many counts, or as a class when the clone is expanded.

j_call,v_call,clone_size,d_call,cdr3_aa,cdr3_nt
TRBJ2-3,TRBV4-2,.,TRBD2,CASSQDRLAGGFSTDTQYF,TGTGCCAGCAGCCAAGATCGGCTAGCGGGGGGCTTTAGCACAGATACGCAGTATTTT
TRBJ1-2,TRBV7-9,.,TRBD1,CASSSGQGAKGYTF,TGTGCCAGCAGTTCGGGGCAGGGGGCTAAAGGCTACACCTTC
TRBJ2-7,TRBV6-5,.,.,CASSYLQGTYEQYF,TGTGCCAGCAGTTACCTCCAGGGTACTTACGAGCAGTACTTC
TRBJ1-2,TRBV4-2,.,TRBD1,CASSQEDRGAANYGYTF,TGTGCCAGCAGCCAAGAGGACAGGGGAGCAGCTAACTATGGCTACACCTTC
TRBJ1-4,TRBV27,.,TRBD1,CASSDRGRYDEKLFF,TGTGCCAGCAGTGACAGGGGGCGGTACGATGAAAAACTGTTTTTT
TRBJ2-4,TRBV19,.,TRBD2,CASSTSGRGYSKNIQYF,TGTGCCAGTAGTACCAGCGGGAGGGGTTATTCCAAAAACATTCAGTACTTC
TRBJ2-7,TRBV7-2,few,.,CASSSTGKIQGGASEQYF,TGTGCCAGCAGCTCAACAGGAAAAATACAGGGAGGGGCTTCCGAGCAGTACTTC
TRBJ2-7,TRBV10-3,.,TRBD1,CAIRPQGDEQYF,TGTGCCATCAGACCACAGGGGGACGAGCAGTACTTC
TRBJ2-3,TRBV10-3,.,TRBD2,CAIRAGTSGTDTQYF,TGTGCCATCAGGGCCGGGACTAGCGGCACAGATACGCAGTATTTT
TRBJ2-7,TRBV5-1,.,.,CASSLGGYEQYF,TGCGCCAGCAGCTTGGGCGGATACGAGCAGTACTTC
TRBJ2-1,TRBV7-9,once,TRBD2,CASSLGTSGNLLDEQFF,TGTGCCAGCAGCTTAGGGACTAGCGGGAATTTGTTGGATGAGCAGTTCTTC
TRBJ2-2,TRBV7-2,once,.,CASSLGLDTGELFF,TGTGCCAGCAGCTTAGGACTCGACACCGGGGAGCTGTTTTTT
TRBJ2-3,TRBV5-1,once,.,CASSSNSGPTDTQYF,TGCGCCAGCAGCTCGAATAGCGGACCCACAGATACGCAGTATTTT
TRBJ1-3,TRBV7-2,.,.,CASSLSAAAGNTIYF,TGTGCCAGCAGCTTATCTGCGGCGGCTGGAAACACCATATATTTT
TRBJ2-1,TRBV20-1,.,.,CSARVGVEQFF,TGCAGTGCTAGAGTCGGGGTTGAGCAGTTCTTC
TRBJ2-3,TRBV7-8,once,TRBD1,CASSLAGTGVQDTQYF,TGTGCCAGCAGCTTAGCGGGGACAGGGGTACAAGATACGCAGTATTTT
TRBJ1-2,TRBV5-1,few,TRBD1,CASSKGGNGYTF,TGCGCCAGCAGCAAAGGGGGCAATGGCTACACCTTC
TRBJ2-7,TRBV28,.,TRBD2,CASSYRGLAGGNPYEQYF,TGTGCCAGCAGTTACCGGGGGCTAGCGGGAGGAAACCCCTACGAGCAGTACTTC
TRBJ1-1,TRBV7-2,.,.,CASSLAGNTEAFF,TGTGCCAGCAGCCTCGCCGGGAACACTGAAGCTTTCTTT
TRBJ1-1,TRBV4-1,.,.,CASSHERAMNTEAFF,TGCGCCAGCAGCCACGAGCGCGCAATGAACACTGAAGCTTTCTTT
TRBJ1-2,TRBV28,.,.,CASSSYSPWYYGYTF,TGTGCCAGCAGTTCGTACAGTCCTTGGTACTATGGCTACACCTTC
TRBJ2-7,TRBV28,few,.,CASSLRGGSYEQYF,TGTGCCAGCAGTTTAAGGGGGGGGTCCTACGAGCAGTACTTC
TRBJ1-2,TRBV19,.,.,CASSISISVKSRGYTF,TGTGCCAGTAGTATCAGTATATCGGTCAAGTCGAGGGGCTACACCTTC
TRBJ2-5,TRBV5-1,.,TRBD2,CASSLSGLAGPRYQETQYF,TGCGCCAGCAGCTTGTCGGGTCTAGCGGGACCGAGGTACCAAGAGACCCAGTACTTC
TRBJ2-1,TRBV7-2,.,TRBD2,CASSYVAGGGEQFF,TGTGCCAGCAGCTACGTAGCGGGGGGGGGTGAGCAGTTCTTC
TRBJ1-2,TRBV29-1,few,TRBD1,CSATTGGLANYGYTF,TGCAGCGCGACCACAGGGGGGTTGGCTAACTATGGCTACACCTTC
TRBJ2-3,TRBV7-2,.,.,CASSLGGAGTDTQYF,TGTGCCAGCAGCCTTGGGGGGGCCGGCACAGATACGCAGTATTTT
TRBJ2-5,TRBV11-2,.,TRBD2,CASSFGTLAGGQETQYF,TGTGCCAGCAGCTTTGGGACTCTAGCGGGAGGGCAGGAGACCCAGTACTTC
TRBJ2-7,TRBV4-2,once,TRBD1,CASSQGQGPSYEQYF,TGTGCCAGCAGCCAGGGACAGGGCCCATCCTACGAGCAGTACTTC